This TCR beta chain was sequenced for a study of T cell responses to AZD1222 COVID-19 vaccine. For the study at large: Pooling of second doses given at about 4 or about 12 weeks was done.

V shed 3 bases and J 4 bases; nucleotides not matched to a gene: 8. The germline gives CDR1 MNHNS, CDR2 SASEGT. CDR3 length: 15 residues. Profiling relied on immunoSEQ multiplex PCR, and the TCRdb table lists in-frame clones only, not all of them. The data hold about 120,000 clones, with around 90% observed a single time. The rearrangement links TRBV6-1 to TRBJ2-7; TRBD1 agrees at 8 bases. The clonotype comes from an adult in good health. Sequenced here: peripheral blood, sampled on day 0 of AZD1222 vaccination. The CDR3 is CASSETGTGGYEQYF. For the CDR3, the DNA is TGTGCCAGCAGTGAGACAGGGACAGGTGGTTACGAGCAGTACTTC.